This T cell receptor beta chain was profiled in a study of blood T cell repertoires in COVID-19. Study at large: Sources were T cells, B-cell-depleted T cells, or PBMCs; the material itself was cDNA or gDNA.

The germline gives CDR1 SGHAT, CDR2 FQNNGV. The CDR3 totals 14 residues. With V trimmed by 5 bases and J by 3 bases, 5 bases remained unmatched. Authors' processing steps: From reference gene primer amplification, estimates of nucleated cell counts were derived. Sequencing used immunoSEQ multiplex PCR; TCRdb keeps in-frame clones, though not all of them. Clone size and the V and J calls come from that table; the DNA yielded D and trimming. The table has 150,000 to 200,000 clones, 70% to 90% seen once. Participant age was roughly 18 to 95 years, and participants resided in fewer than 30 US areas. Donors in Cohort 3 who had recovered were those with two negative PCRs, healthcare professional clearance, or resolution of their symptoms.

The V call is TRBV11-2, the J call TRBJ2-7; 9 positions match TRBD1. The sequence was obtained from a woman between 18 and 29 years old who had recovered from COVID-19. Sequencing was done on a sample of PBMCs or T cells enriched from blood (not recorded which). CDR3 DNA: TGTGCCAGCAGCCCCTGGACAGGGGACTACGAGCAGTACTTC. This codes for CASSPWTGDYEQYF.